A single T cell receptor beta chain is shown here with its context. Its matching antigen is unknown. This specimen belongs to a study of CD8 T cells in Susac syndrome. The study, taken as a whole, reports: The study recognized that the number of individuals in its TCR sequencing and HLA analysis was relatively small.

Trimming pared 3 bases from V and 1 base from J, leaving 10 bases between. This CDR3 comprises 15 residues. From germline, CDR1 is SGHVS and CDR2 FNYEAQ. An input of roughly 0.5 to 1 ug of RNA was subjected to reverse transcription using random hexamers. Across 54 Vbeta and 13 Jbeta, TCR beta CDR3 was amplified with immunoSEQ multiplex PCR. Using its own MiXCR run on the immunoSEQ multiplex PCR reads, TCRdb lists one record per CDR3 protein. The repertoire holds fewer than 200,000 distinct CDR3 sequences, about 93% seen once, with around 0.1% in the top ten. CD8+ and CD4+ T cells circulating in blood were sequenced for TCR beta. The authors negatively isolated CD8+ and CD4+ T cells and FACS-enriched TEMRA cells.

The sample comprised CD4+ T cells from PBMCs. The sequence was collected from a human donor in good health. This chain links TRBV7-6 with TRBJ2-1; D perhaps matches TRBD2 (5 bases). CDR3 region: CASSLRSGSYNEQFF. For the CDR3, the DNA is TGTGCCAGCAGCTTGCGTTCGGGGTCCTACAATGAGCAGTTCTTC. The whole variable domain, remainder taken from reference TRBV7-6 and TRBJ2-1, is GAGVSQSPRYKVTKRGQDVALRCDPISGHVSLYWYRQALGQGPEFLTYFNYEAQQDKSGLPNDRFSAERPEGSISTLTIQRTEQRDSAMYRCASSLRSGSYNEQFFGPGTRLTVL.